This T cell receptor beta chain was sequenced for a study of shared clonotypes between healthy human individuals. J was trimmed by 8 bases and V by 0 bases; bases with no gene match: 7. This CDR3 region has 16 residues. Germline-derived CDR1 and CDR2 are SGHAT and FQNNGV. Repertoires were generated with immunoSEQ multiplex PCR, while TCRdb's copy carries only in-frame clones and drops some. Here the sample spans 300,000 to 400,000 clones, about nine tenths being singletons. Sequenced: memory CD8+ T cells sorted from blood. The sample's subset: CD45RO+ cells pooled with CCR7-negative TemRA cells. This clonotype originated in a man aged 18 to 29 in good health. The genes are TRBV11-2 and TRBJ1-4; 9 bases are shared with TRBD1. CDR3 region: CASSLDPRDRDEKLFF. The CDR3 nucleotides are TGTGCCAGCAGCTTAGACCCCCGGGACAGGGACGAAAAACTGTTTTTT.